This entry lists 11 T cell receptor beta chains sequenced from one sample in a study of T cell clonality in common variable immunodeficiency. Findings and limits, study-wide: Reportedly, TCR beta sequences from common variable immunodeficiency showed fewer deletions and N-nucleotide insertions.

Their antigens are not known. Produced via immunoSEQ multiplex PCR; TCRdb's table is partial and in-frame only. This repertoire holds 25,000 to 35,000 clones, and none appear only once. Sequencing was done on a sample of peripheral blood mononuclear cells. The receptors derive from a human donor with common variable immunodeficiency.

This clone has only a few counts. CDR3 amino acids: CASSLQGTSGYTF. CDR3 bases read: TGTGCCAGTAGTTTACAGGGTACGAGTGGC. V and J are TRBV19 and TRBJ1-2; tentative D call: TRBD1 (6 bases). The read finishes 3 residues shy of the CDR3 end, and the germline J gene is used to complete it. Deletions cut 5 bases from V and 7 bases from J, with 14 bases between. CDR3 length equals 13 residues. From germline, CDR1 is LNHDA and CDR2 SQIVND (reference sequence).

This clone has only a few counts. The CDR3 end lies 3 residues beyond the end of the read and is filled in from the germline J gene. The gene calls are TRBV2 and TRBJ1-1, with D possibly being TRBD1 (6 bases). The CDR3 runs 15 residues. Germline V lookup: CDR1 SNHLY, CDR2 FYNNEI. Trimming took 4 bases from V and 5 from J, leaving 17 bases between them. The CDR3 spells CASSVGLLRGTEAFF. The sequenced part of the CDR3 DNA is TGTGCCAGCAGTGTAGGCCTTCTAAGGGGGACTGAA.

A remark on this clone: Sequencing ends 3 residues short of the CDR3 end; the germline J gene provides the rest. V is TRBV20-1 and J is TRBJ2-1; TRBD2 matches 8 bases. With 2 bases clipped from V and 6 bases from J, the junction kept 9 bases outside the gene matches. The CDR3 loop spans 15 amino acids. Germline V gene data show CDR1 as DFQATT and CDR2 as SNEGSKA (reference sequence). The CDR3 region is CSARLSGGPGNEQFF. The DNA read from the CDR3 is TGCAGTGCTAGACTCAGCGGGGGTCCTGGCAATGAG.

This clone was recorded many times. The observed sequence ends 3 residues before the CDR3 terminus, with the missing tail filled in from the germline J gene. The gene calls are TRBV5-1 and TRBJ2-3; tentatively, D is TRBD1 (6 bases). Deletions cut 0 bases from V and 3 bases from J, with 8 bases between. The CDR3 is 14 amino acids. CDR1 is SGHRS, CDR2 YFSETQ, per germline. The DNA read from the CDR3 is TGCGCCAGCAGCTTGGACAGGGCAACAGATACG. Protein product: CASSLDRATDT. The entire CDR3 is CASSLDRATDTQYF.

This clone was counted many times. Read data end 3 residues before the CDR3 end; the end is taken from the germline J gene. V usage is TRBV19 and J usage is TRBJ1-1, with D maybe TRBD1 (5 bases). The germline V gene encodes CDR1 LNHDA and CDR2 SQIVND (reference sequence). V lost 6 bases, J lost 2 bases, and 10 bases lay in between. This CDR3 is 13 amino acids long. Here the CDR3 reads CASSQTGNTEAFF. The DNA read from the CDR3 is TGTGCCAGTAGCCAAACAGGTAACACTGAA.

As regards this clone: Coverage ceases 3 residues before the CDR3 finishes, and the germline J gene fills in the end. This rearrangement joins TRBV19 to TRBJ1-5, with D perhaps TRBD1 (5 bases). Germline V CDR1 and CDR2: LNHDA, SQIVND (reference sequence). CDR3 length equals 16 residues. Deletions cut 2 bases from V and 5 bases from J, with 16 bases between. CDR3: CASSIYGEMGHQPQHF. Partial CDR3 DNA: TGTGCCAGTAGTATATATGGGGAAATGGGGCATCAGCCC.

This clone was recorded a few times. The CDR3 reads CASSYRTANYGYTF. Partial CDR3 DNA: TGTGCCAGTAGTTATAGGACAGCGAACTATGGC. The chain has TRBV19 and TRBJ1-2; perhaps TRBD1 as D (6 bases). The CDR3 is cut off 3 residues early in the read; its end comes from the germline J gene. The CDR3 loop spans 14 amino acids. Trimming removed 5 bases at V and 2 bases at J, with 12 bases between. CDR1 and CDR2 (germline): LNHDA, SQIVND (reference sequence).

This clone has a handful of counts. Read coverage stops 3 residues before the CDR3 terminus; the germline J gene supplies the remainder. The V gene is TRBV18, the J gene TRBJ1-1, with D tentatively TRBD1 (5 bases). Germline CDR1 KGHSH, CDR2 LQKENI. Deletions cut 3 bases from V and 4 bases from J, with 15 bases between. This CDR3 has 15 amino acids. CDR3 residues: CASSPLTGGTTEAFF. CDR3 DNA, as far as it was read: TGTGCCAGCTCACCGCTAACCGGGGGGACCACTGAA.

This clone turned up a few times. Read data end 3 residues before the CDR3 end; the end is taken from the germline J gene. This rearrangement joins TRBV7-9 to TRBJ2-3; 8 bases line up with TRBD1. From germline, CDR1 is SEHNR and CDR2 FQNEAQ (reference sequence). J was trimmed by 7 bases and V by 4 bases; bases with no gene match: 7. The CDR3 is made up of 14 amino acids. The sequenced CDR3 bases are TGTGCCAGCAGCTCCTCGGACAGGGCACATACG. It specifies CASSSSDRAHT. The whole CDR3 sequence is CASSSSDRAHTQYF.

With respect to this clone: The read finishes 3 residues shy of the CDR3 end, and the germline J gene is used to complete it. The V call is TRBV7-2, the J call TRBJ2-7, with D perhaps TRBD1 (5 bases). The germline V and J ends were trimmed by 5 bases and 3 bases, with 8 bases remaining between them. Germline CDR1 is SGHTA and CDR2 is FQGNSA. CDR3 length: 12 amino acids. The sequenced part of the CDR3 DNA is TGTGCCAGCAGCCAGGGTGGCTACGAG. Translating it yields CASSQGGYE. The complete CDR3 sequence is CASSQGGYEQYF.

With respect to this clone: The read ends 3 residues shy of where the CDR3 ends; the end is completed using the germline J gene. V gene TRBV6-2 or TRBV6-3 combines with J gene TRBJ2-7; D unresolved. Deletions cut 6 bases from V and 5 bases from J, with 11 bases between. The CDR3 is made up of 12 amino acids. Per germline, CDR1 MNHEY and CDR2 SVGEGT. The part of the CDR3 DNA that was read is TGTGCCAGCAGAACTACGATCCACGAG. This sequence encodes CASRTTIHE. The whole CDR3 sequence reads CASRTTIHEQYF.